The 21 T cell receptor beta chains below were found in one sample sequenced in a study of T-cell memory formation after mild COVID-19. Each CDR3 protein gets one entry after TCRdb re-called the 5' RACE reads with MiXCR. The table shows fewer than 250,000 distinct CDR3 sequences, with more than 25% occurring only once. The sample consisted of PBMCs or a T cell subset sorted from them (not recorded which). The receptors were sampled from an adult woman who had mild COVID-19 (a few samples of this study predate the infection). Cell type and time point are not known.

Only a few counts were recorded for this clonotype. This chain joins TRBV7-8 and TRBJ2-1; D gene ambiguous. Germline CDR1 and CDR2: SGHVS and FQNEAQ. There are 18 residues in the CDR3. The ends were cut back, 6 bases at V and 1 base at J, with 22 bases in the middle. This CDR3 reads CASSYPRSDPGSYNEQFF. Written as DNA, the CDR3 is TGTGCCAGCAGTTATCCCCGATCCGACCCCGGGTCCTACAATGAGCAGTTCTTC. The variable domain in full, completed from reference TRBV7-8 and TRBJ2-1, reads GAGVSQSPRYKVAKRGQDVALRCDPISGHVSLFWYQQALGQGPEFLTYFQNEAQLDKSGLPSDRFFAERPEGSVSTLKIQRTQQEDSAVYLCASSYPRSDPGSYNEQFFGPGTRLTVL.

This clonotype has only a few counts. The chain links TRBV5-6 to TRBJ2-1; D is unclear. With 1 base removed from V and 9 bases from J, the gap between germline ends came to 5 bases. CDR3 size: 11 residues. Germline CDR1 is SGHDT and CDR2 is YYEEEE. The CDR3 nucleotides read TGTGCCAGCAGCTTGATAGGTGAGCAGTTCTTC. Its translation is CASSLIGEQFF. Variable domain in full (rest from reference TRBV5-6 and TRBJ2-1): DAGVTQSPTHLIKTRGQQVTLRCSPKSGHDTVSWYQQALGQGPQFIFQYYEEEERQRGNFPDRFSGHQFPNYSSELNVNALLLGDSALYLCASSLIGEQFFGPGTRLTVL.

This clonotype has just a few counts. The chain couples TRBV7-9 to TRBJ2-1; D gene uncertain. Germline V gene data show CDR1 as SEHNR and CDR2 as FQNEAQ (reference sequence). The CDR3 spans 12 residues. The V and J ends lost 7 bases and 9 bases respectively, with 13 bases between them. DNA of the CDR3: TGTGCCAGCAAGTACCGGAGCCTTGAGCAGTTCTTC. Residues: CASKYRSLEQFF.

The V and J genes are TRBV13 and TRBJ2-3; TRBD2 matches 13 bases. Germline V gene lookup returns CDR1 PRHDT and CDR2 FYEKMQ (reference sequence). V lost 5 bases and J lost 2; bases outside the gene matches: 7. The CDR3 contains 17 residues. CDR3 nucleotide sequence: TGTGCCAGCAGCCCAACCGGACTAGCGGGGGCCACAGATACGCAGTATTTT. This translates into CASSPTGLAGATDTQYF.

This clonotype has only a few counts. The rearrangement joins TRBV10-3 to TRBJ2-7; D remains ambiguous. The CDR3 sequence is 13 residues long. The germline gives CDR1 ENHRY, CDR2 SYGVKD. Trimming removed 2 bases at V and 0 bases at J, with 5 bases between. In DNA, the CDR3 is TGTGCCATCAGTGAGGCGAGCTCCTACGAGCAGTACTTC. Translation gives CAISEASSYEQYF.

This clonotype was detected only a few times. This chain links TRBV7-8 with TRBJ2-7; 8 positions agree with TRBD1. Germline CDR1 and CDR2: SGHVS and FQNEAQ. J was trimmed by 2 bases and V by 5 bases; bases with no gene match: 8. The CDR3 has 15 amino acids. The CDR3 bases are TGTGCCAGCAGCCAACGGACAGGGTCAGCCTACGAGCAGTACTTC. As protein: CASSQRTGSAYEQYF.

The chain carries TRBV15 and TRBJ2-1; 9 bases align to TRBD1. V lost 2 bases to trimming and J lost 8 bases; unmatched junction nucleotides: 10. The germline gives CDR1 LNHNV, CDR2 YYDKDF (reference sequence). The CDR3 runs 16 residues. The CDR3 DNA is TGTGCCACCAGCAGAATTAGGGACAGGGTTGAGGATGAGCAGTTCTTC. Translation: CATSRIRDRVEDEQFF. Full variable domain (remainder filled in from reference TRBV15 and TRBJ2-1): DAMVIQNPRYQVTQFGKPVTLSCSQTLNHNVMYWYQQKSSQAPKLLFHYYDKDFNNEADTPDNFQSRRPNTSFCFLDIRSPGLGDTAMYLCATSRIRDRVEDEQFFGPGTRLTVL.

CDR3 loop: CASSQESGSSYNEQFF. The CDR3 nucleotides are TGCGCCAGCAGCCAAGAATCGGGGAGCTCCTACAATGAGCAGTTCTTC. The gene calls are TRBV4-1 and TRBJ2-1; a possible D gene is TRBD2 (5 bases). Trimming shortened V by 0 bases and J by 0 bases, and 9 bases separated the two germline ends. Germline V CDR1 and CDR2: MGHRA, YSYEKL. This CDR3 region has 16 residues.

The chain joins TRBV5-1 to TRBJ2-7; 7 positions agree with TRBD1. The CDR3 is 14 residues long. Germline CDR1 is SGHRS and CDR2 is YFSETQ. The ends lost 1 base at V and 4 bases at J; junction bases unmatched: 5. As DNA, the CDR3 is TGCGCCAGCAGCTTGTTGCAGGGGGTGTACGAGCAGTACTTC. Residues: CASSLLQGVYEQYF.

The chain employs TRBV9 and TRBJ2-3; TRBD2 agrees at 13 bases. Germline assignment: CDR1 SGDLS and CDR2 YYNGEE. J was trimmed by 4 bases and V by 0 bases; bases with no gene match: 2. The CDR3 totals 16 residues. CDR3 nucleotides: TGTGCCAGCAGCGTAGGGACTAGCGGGAGACCAGATACGCAGTATTTT. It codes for CASSVGTSGRPDTQYF.

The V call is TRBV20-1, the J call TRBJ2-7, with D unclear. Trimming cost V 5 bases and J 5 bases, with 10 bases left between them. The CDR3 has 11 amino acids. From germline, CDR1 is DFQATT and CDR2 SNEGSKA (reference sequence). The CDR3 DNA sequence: TGCAGTGCTCGTCTAGTTCACGAGCAGTACTTC. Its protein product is CSARLVHEQYF.

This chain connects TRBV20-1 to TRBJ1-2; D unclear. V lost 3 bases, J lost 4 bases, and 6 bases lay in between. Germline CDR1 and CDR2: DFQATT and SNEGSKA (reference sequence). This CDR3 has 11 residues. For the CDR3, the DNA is TGCAGTGCTAGTGGTCCCTATGGCTACACCTTC. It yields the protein CSASGPYGYTF.

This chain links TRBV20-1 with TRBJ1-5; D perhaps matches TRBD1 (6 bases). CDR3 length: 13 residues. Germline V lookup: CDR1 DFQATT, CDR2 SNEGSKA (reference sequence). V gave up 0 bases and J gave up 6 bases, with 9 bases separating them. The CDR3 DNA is TGCAGTGCTAGAGAGCAGGGGCGTCAGCCCCAGCATTTT. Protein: CSAREQGRQPQHF.

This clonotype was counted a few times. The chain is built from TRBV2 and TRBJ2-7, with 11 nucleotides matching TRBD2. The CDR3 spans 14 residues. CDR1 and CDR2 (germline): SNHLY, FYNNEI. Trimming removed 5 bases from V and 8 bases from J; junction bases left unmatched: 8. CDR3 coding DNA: TGTGCCAGCAGTCCCGGACTAGCGGGTACCCAGCAGTACTTC. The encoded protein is CASSPGLAGTQQYF.

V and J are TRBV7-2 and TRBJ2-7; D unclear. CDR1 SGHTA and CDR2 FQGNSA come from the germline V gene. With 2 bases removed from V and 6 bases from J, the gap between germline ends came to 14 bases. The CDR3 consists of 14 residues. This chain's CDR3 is CASSLLIGPGEQYF. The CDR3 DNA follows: TGTGCCAGCAGCTTACTAATTGGTCCCGGCGAGCAGTACTTC.

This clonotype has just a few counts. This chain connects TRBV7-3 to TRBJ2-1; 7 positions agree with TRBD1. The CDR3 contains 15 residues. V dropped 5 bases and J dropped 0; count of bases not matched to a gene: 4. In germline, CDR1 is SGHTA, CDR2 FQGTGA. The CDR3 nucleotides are TGTGCCAGCAGCACAGGGGCTAGCTCCTACAATGAGCAGTTCTTC. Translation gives CASSTGASSYNEQFF.

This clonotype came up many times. CDR3 bases: TGTGCCAGCAGCTTTCGATTTAGTATTCTGGGGGGAACCACAGATACGCAGTATTTT. This encodes CASSFRFSILGGTTDTQYF. The J gene is TRBJ2-3, the V gene TRBV7-9; weak D call: TRBD2 (6 bases). Germline V lookup: CDR1 SEHNR, CDR2 FQNEAQ (reference sequence). V gave up 3 bases and J gave up 2 bases, with 24 bases separating them. This CDR3 contains 19 residues.

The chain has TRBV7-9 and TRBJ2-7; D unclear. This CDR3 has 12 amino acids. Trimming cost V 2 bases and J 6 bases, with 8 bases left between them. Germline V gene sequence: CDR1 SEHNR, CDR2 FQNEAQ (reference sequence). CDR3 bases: TGTGCCAGCAGCTTAAAGTTCTCCGAGCAGTACTTC. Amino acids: CASSLKFSEQYF.

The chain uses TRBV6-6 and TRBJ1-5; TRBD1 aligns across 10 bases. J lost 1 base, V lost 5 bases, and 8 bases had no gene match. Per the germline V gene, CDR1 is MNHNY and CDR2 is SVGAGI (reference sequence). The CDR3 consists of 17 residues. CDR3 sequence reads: CASSPGTGATSNQPQHF. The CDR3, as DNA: TGTGCCAGCAGTCCGGGGACAGGGGCTACGAGCAATCAGCCCCAGCATTTT.

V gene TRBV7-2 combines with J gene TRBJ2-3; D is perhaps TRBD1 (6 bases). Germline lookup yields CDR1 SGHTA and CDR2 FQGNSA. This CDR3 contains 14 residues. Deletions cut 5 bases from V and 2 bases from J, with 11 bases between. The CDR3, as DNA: TGTGCCAGCAGCCTCGACAGGACCACAGATACGCAGTATTTT. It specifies CASSLDRTTDTQYF.

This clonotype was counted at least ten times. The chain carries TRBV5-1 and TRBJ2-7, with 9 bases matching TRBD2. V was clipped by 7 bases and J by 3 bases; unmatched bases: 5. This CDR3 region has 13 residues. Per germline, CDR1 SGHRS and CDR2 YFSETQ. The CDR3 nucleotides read TGCGCCAGCGCGTTAGCGGGGGACTACGAGCAGTACTTC. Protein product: CASALAGDYEQYF.